These 17 T cell receptor beta chains share one sample of origin, sequenced in a study of blood T cell repertoires in COVID-19. Profiling relied on immunoSEQ multiplex PCR, and the TCRdb table lists in-frame clones only, not all of them. The sample carries some 110,000 clones, around 74% recorded once. Source material: peripheral blood. The receptors were sampled from a woman between 65 and 79 years old with acute or convalescent COVID-19.

J is TRBJ1-1 and V is TRBV4-3, with 8 bases fitting TRBD1. Unmatched junction bases numbered 5, after V lost 1 base and J lost 4 bases. Germline V gene lookup returns CDR1 LGHNA and CDR2 YSLEER. The CDR3 is 15 residues long. The CDR3 DNA is TGCGCCAGCAGCCAAGGGACAGGGATCAGCACTGAAGCTTTCTTT. Its translation: CASSQGTGISTEAFF.

This clone occurred once. This chain links TRBV11-3 with TRBJ2-3; 10 nucleotides align to TRBD1. V lost 6 bases to trimming and J lost 5 bases; unmatched junction nucleotides: 8. This CDR3 spans 15 amino acids. The germline CDR1 and CDR2 sequences are SGHNT and YENEEA. The CDR3 sequence: CASSRQGARKDTQYF. The CDR3 DNA sequence: TGTGCCAGCAGTAGACAGGGGGCGCGTAAAGATACGCAGTATTTT.

V is TRBV3-1 (or the pseudogene TRBV3-2) and J is TRBJ2-1; 9 bases agree with TRBD2. Germline CDR1 reads LGHDT; CDR2 reads YNNKEL (reference sequence). The length of the CDR3 is 17 residues. The J segment lost 0 bases and the V segment lost 4 bases, leaving 7 bases of the junction unmatched. The CDR3, as DNA: TGTGCCAGCAGCCCTGGGACTAGCAGAGGCTCCTACAATGAGCAGTTCTTC. Amino acids: CASSPGTSRGSYNEQFF.

DNA of the CDR3: TGTGCCATTAGACAGGGCCTTAGCACAGATACGCAGTATTTT. This translates into CAIRQGLSTDTQYF. The gene calls are TRBV2 and TRBJ2-3, with 7 bases identical to TRBD1. The CDR3 spans 14 residues. Trimming removed 10 bases from V and 0 bases from J; junction bases left unmatched: 7. Germline V gene sequence: CDR1 SNHLY, CDR2 FYNNEI.

This rearrangement joins TRBV5-1 to TRBJ2-7; 8 bases fit TRBD2. Trimming cost V 7 bases and J 8 bases; bases outside gene matches: 20. The CDR3 spans 16 residues. Germline values: CDR1 SGHRS, CDR2 YFSETQ. CDR3 loop: CASLTLRGARGGQQYF. The CDR3 DNA reads as TGCGCCAGCTTGACCCTTCGGGGGGCCCGGGGGGGGCAGCAGTACTTC.

This chain connects TRBV28 to TRBJ2-7; the match to TRBD1 covers 7 bases. The V gene's germline CDR1 is MDHEN and CDR2 SYDVKM. With V trimmed by 6 bases and J by 5 bases, 13 bases remained unmatched. CDR3 size: 15 residues. CDR3 sequence (DNA): TGTGCCAGCAGGCTAACTGCGACAGGGTGGAACGAGCAGTACTTC. Translation: CASRLTATGWNEQYF.

The chain employs TRBV21-1 and TRBJ2-1; TRBD1 is taken as the D call from the table, unchecked against the DNA. TRBV21-1 is tagged as a pseudogene. This CDR3 has 13 amino acids. The CDR3: CAGDRDTYNEQFF. The CDR3 bases are TGTGCCGGTGACAGGGACACTTACAATGAGCAGTTCTTC.

The genes are TRBV3-1 (or the pseudogene TRBV3-2) and TRBJ2-5, with 10 bases matching TRBD1. The CDR3 length is 15 residues. The V segment lost 4 bases and the J segment 4 bases; nucleotides outside the gene matches: 6. CDR1 and CDR2 (germline): LGHDT, YNNKEL (reference sequence). CDR3: CASSPGQGFPETQYF. CDR3 sequence (DNA): TGTGCCAGCAGCCCGGGACAGGGGTTTCCAGAGACCCAGTACTTC.

This chain joins TRBV10-3 and TRBJ1-2; D might be TRBD1 (5 bases). The CDR3 runs 12 residues. Between the trimmed V and J ends, which lost 3 bases and 4 bases, there was a span of 6 bases. Germline V lookup: CDR1 ENHRY, CDR2 SYGVKD. The CDR3: CAISEGAYGYTF. In nucleotides, the CDR3 is TGTGCCATCAGTGAAGGGGCCTATGGCTACACCTTC.

The chain joins TRBV5-6 to TRBJ2-3; 8 bases map to TRBD2. V gave up 0 bases and J gave up 2 bases; unmatched junction bases: 8. The CDR3 contains 17 residues. Germline V gene data show CDR1 as SGHDT and CDR2 as YYEEEE. CDR3 DNA sequence: TGTGCCAGCAGCTTGGCGGTGGCGGGGGGCACCACAGATACGCAGTATTTT. Protein product: CASSLAVAGGTTDTQYF. The full variable domain, with the rest looked up from reference TRBV5-6 and TRBJ2-3, is DAGVTQSPTHLIKTRGQQVTLRCSPKSGHDTVSWYQQALGQGPQFIFQYYEEEERQRGNFPDRFSGHQFPNYSSELNVNALLLGDSALYLCASSLAVAGGTTDTQYFGPGTRLTVL.

Of note for this clone: One end of the junction is discordant with germline, which a read error may explain. The chain joins TRBV5-1 to TRBJ2-3; 8 bases fit TRBD2. Germline values: CDR1 SGHRS, CDR2 YFSETQ. The CDR3 runs to 21 residues. This CDR3 is CARSWAGRGGSGLSSTDTQYF. CDR3 DNA sequence: TGCGCCCGCAGCTGGGCCGGCCGGGGGGGTTCAGGGTTATCGAGCACAGATACGCAGTATTTT. The full variable domain, its missing parts supplied by reference TRBV5-1 and TRBJ2-3, is KAGVTQTPRYLIKTRGQQVTLSCSPISGHRSVSWYQQTPGQGLQFLFEYFSETQRNKGNFPGRFSGRQFSNSRSEMNVSTLELGDSALYLCARSWAGRGGSGLSSTDTQYFGPGTRLTVL.

This sequence joins TRBV3-1 (or the pseudogene TRBV3-2) and TRBJ2-1; D is unresolved. Trimming stripped 4 bases from V and 2 bases from J, with 12 bases between. The length of the CDR3 is 15 residues. In germline, CDR1 is LGHDT, CDR2 YNNKEL (reference sequence). CDR3 region: CASSPIGVTYNEQFF. The DNA of the CDR3 is TGTGCCAGCAGCCCTATTGGAGTGACCTACAATGAGCAGTTCTTC.

The chain links TRBV11-2 to TRBJ2-3; 9 bases line up with TRBD2. The CDR3 has 16 amino acids. Trimming removed 1 base from V and 6 bases from J; junction bases left unmatched: 8. From germline, CDR1 is SGHAT and CDR2 FQNNGV. The CDR3 spells CASSLVSGGFPDTQYF. DNA for the CDR3: TGTGCCAGCAGCTTAGTAAGCGGGGGGTTTCCTGATACGCAGTATTTT.

The CDR3 reads CASSYPWTDYGYTF. The CDR3 DNA reads TGTGCCAGCAGCTACCCTTGGACAGACTATGGCTACACCTTC. The V and J genes are TRBV7-8 and TRBJ1-2; maybe TRBD1 (6 bases). Germline CDR1 is SGHVS and CDR2 is FQNEAQ. V was pared by 4 bases and J by 3 bases, with 12 bases between. CDR3 size: 14 residues.

This clone came up a few times. In nucleotides, the CDR3 is TGTGCCAGTAGTACCATTAGCGGCACTGAGCAGTTCTTC. Its translation is CASSTISGTEQFF. The chain uses TRBV19 and TRBJ2-1, with D possibly TRBD2 on 6 matching bases. CDR1 LNHDA and CDR2 SQIVND come from the germline V gene (reference sequence). V was pared by 4 bases and J by 9 bases, with 13 bases between. The CDR3 has 13 amino acids.

V gene TRBV30 combines with J gene TRBJ1-2; D possibly corresponds to TRBD1 (6 bases). Per germline, CDR1 GTSNPN and CDR2 SVGIG (reference sequence). Between the trimmed V and J ends, which lost 3 bases and 5 bases, there was a span of 16 bases. The CDR3 extends over 14 amino acids. The CDR3 is CAWRPYRVGYGYTF. DNA for the CDR3: TGTGCCTGGAGGCCATACAGGGTCGGGTATGGCTACACCTTC.

This chain connects TRBV5-8 to TRBJ2-7, with 9 nucleotides matching TRBD1. The CDR3 sequence is 15 residues long. Losses at the gene ends were 7 bases for V and 4 bases for J; bases not matched to a gene: 12. CDR1 is SGHTS and CDR2 is YDEGEE in the germline V gene. Here the CDR3 reads CASGYSGTGRYEQYF. The CDR3 DNA follows: TGTGCCAGCGGGTATTCCGGGACAGGGCGTTACGAGCAGTACTTC.